A single sample is the source of the 13 T cell receptor beta chains below, sequenced in a study of blood T cell repertoires in COVID-19. Here immunoSEQ multiplex PCR was the method, and the copy in TCRdb shows in-frame clones only, minus some. This table holds about 190,000 clones, around 78% found once. The sequenced material came from peripheral blood. The origin of the receptors is a woman aged 80 or over with active or convalescent COVID-19.

The V gene is TRBV25-1, the J gene TRBJ2-5; 10 bases fit TRBD2. The V gene's germline CDR1 is MGHDK and CDR2 SYGVNS. There are 17 residues in the CDR3. V lost 8 bases to trimming and J lost 1 base; unmatched junction nucleotides: 13. Written as DNA, the CDR3 is TGTGCCAGCGGTCTCGGGACTAGCGCGGGTGCCCAAGAGACCCAGTACTTC. It translates to CASGLGTSAGAQETQYF.

The chain joins TRBV7-3 to TRBJ1-2; no definite D call. The germline V and J ends were trimmed by 3 bases and 1 base, with 6 bases remaining between them. CDR1 SGHTA and CDR2 FQGTGA come from the germline V gene. The CDR3 runs to 13 residues. CDR3 sequence: CASSFGLNYGYTF. CDR3 in DNA: TGTGCCAGCAGCTTCGGTCTTAACTATGGCTACACCTTC.

This sequence joins TRBV3-1 (or the pseudogene TRBV3-2) and TRBJ2-5; 7 nucleotides line up with TRBD1. The germline V gene encodes CDR1 LGHDT and CDR2 YNNKEL (reference sequence). V lost 5 bases, J lost 2 bases, and 2 bases stayed unmatched. There are 13 residues in the CDR3. CDR3 in DNA: TGTGCCAGCAGCAGACAGGGTCAAGAGACCCAGTACTTC. The encoded protein is CASSRQGQETQYF.

V usage is TRBV11-1 and J usage is TRBJ2-7, with 7 nucleotides matching TRBD1. This CDR3 contains 15 residues. Germline loops: CDR1 SGHAT, CDR2 FQDESV (reference sequence). The trim removed 5 bases at V and 0 bases at J, leaving 7 bases unmatched. The CDR3 DNA reads as TGTGCCAGCAGCGTGGACGACAGGGACTCCTACGAGCAGTACTTC. Its translation is CASSVDDRDSYEQYF.

V usage is TRBV5-1 and J usage is TRBJ1-4; 12 bases fit TRBD1. The CDR3 loop spans 18 amino acids. V gave up 4 bases and J gave up 6 bases; unmatched junction bases: 13. Germline values: CDR1 SGHRS, CDR2 YFSETQ. CDR3 amino acids: CASSPQGTGGATYEKLFF. The CDR3 nucleotides are TGCGCCAGCAGCCCCCAAGGGACAGGGGGCGCGACCTATGAAAAACTGTTTTTT. Looking up the rest from reference TRBV5-1 and TRBJ1-4 gives the full variable domain: KAGVTQTPRYLIKTRGQQVTLSCSPISGHRSVSWYQQTPGQGLQFLFEYFSETQRNKGNFPGRFSGRQFSNSRSEMNVSTLELGDSALYLCASSPQGTGGATYEKLFFGSGTQLSVL.

This clone was counted once. CDR3 sequence reads: CASSQASSQPQHF. The CDR3 coding sequence is TGTGCCAGCAGTCAAGCTTCGTCTCAGCCCCAGCATTTT. V is TRBV27 and J is TRBJ1-5; no reliable D call. CDR3 length: 13 amino acids. Germline V gene data show CDR1 as MNHEY and CDR2 as SMNVEV (reference sequence). V lost 5 bases, J lost 6 bases, and 11 bases lay in between.

J is TRBJ2-1 and V is TRBV29-1; 13 positions match TRBD2. This CDR3 region has 17 residues. The germline CDR1 and CDR2 sequences are SQVTM and ANQGSEA. V lost 6 bases, J lost 2 bases, and 10 bases stayed unmatched. CDR3 nucleotides: TGCAGCGTGTCCCTGACTAGCGGGGGGTCTGCCTACAATGAGCAGTTCTTC. This sequence encodes CSVSLTSGGSAYNEQFF.

The chain is built from TRBV2 and TRBJ1-2, with 7 nucleotides matching TRBD1. CDR1 is SNHLY and CDR2 is FYNNEI in the germline V gene. Trimming removed 6 bases from V and 4 bases from J; junction bases left unmatched: 5. The CDR3 contains 13 residues. The CDR3 sequence is CASRTGAAYGYTF. In DNA form, the CDR3 reads TGTGCCAGCAGAACAGGGGCGGCCTATGGCTACACCTTC.

J is TRBJ2-2 and V is TRBV5-6, with 8 bases identical to TRBD1. The CDR3 is made up of 16 amino acids. V lost 3 bases, J lost 6 bases, and 10 bases stayed unmatched. Germline assignment: CDR1 SGHDT and CDR2 YYEEEE. CDR3 sequence: CASSSGLQGAAGELFF. The CDR3 DNA is TGTGCCAGCAGCTCGGGGTTGCAGGGGGCTGCCGGGGAGCTGTTTTTT.

The genes are TRBV5-4 and TRBJ2-5; 14 nucleotides match TRBD2. The CDR3 loop spans 15 amino acids. CDR1 and CDR2 from the germline V gene are SGHNT and YYREEE (reference sequence). With 4 bases clipped from V and 2 bases from J, the junction kept 1 base outside the gene matches. CDR3 sequence reads: CASSRTSGGQETQYF. The CDR3, as DNA: TGTGCCAGCAGCCGGACTAGCGGGGGGCAAGAGACCCAGTACTTC. Full variable domain (missing parts from reference TRBV5-4 and TRBJ2-5): ETGVTQSPTHLIKTRGQQVTLRCSSQSGHNTVSWYQQALGQGPQFIFQYYREEENGRGNFPPRFSGLQFPNYSSELNVNALELDDSALYLCASSRTSGGQETQYFGPGTRLLVL.

The chain links TRBV7-8 to TRBJ1-5; the D gene is possibly TRBD1 (6 bases). Germline lookup yields CDR1 SGHVS and CDR2 FQNEAQ. The germline V and J ends were trimmed by 2 bases and 6 bases, with 17 bases remaining between them. This CDR3 contains 16 residues. CDR3 amino acids: CASSLIQGQGSQPQHF. The CDR3 region has the DNA TGTGCCAGCAGCTTAATTCAGGGGCAAGGCAGTCAGCCCCAGCATTTT.

This chain links TRBV4-3 with TRBJ2-2, with 12 bases that match TRBD2. V shed 4 bases, J shed 4 bases, and the junction held 10 bases outside the gene matches. The germline V gene has CDR1 LGHNA and CDR2 YSLEER. This CDR3 is 18 amino acids long. This CDR3 reads CASSRILAGGPRTGELFF. For the CDR3, the DNA is TGCGCCAGCAGCCGCATTCTAGCGGGGGGGCCGCGCACCGGGGAGCTGTTTTTT.

As DNA, the CDR3 is TGTGCCAGCAGCAACCGGACAGGTGGGGGCAATCAGCCCCAGCATTTT. This encodes CASSNRTGGGNQPQHF. J is TRBJ1-5 and V is TRBV7-9; 7 nucleotides line up with TRBD1. This CDR3 region has 16 residues. The germline CDR1 and CDR2 sequences are SEHNR and FQNEAQ (reference sequence). J gave up 2 bases and V 5 bases, and 9 bases lay outside the gene matches.